This T cell receptor beta chain was observed in a study of control samples from healthy donors and cancer patients. This CDR3 is built from 19 residues. The ends lost 5 bases at V and 0 bases at J; junction bases unmatched: 11. Germline V lookup: CDR1 MNHEY, CDR2 SMNVEV (reference sequence). Sequenced by immunoSEQ multiplex PCR; TCRdb stores in-frame clones only, minus some. The sample has roughly 450,000 clones, over 75% seen once. The sequenced sample consisted of PBMCs. This sequence joins TRBV27 and TRBJ2-7, with 15 bases lining up with TRBD2. The sequence came from a man aged 40-55 years with head and neck cancer. The CDR3 loop is CASSARTSGRGGNSYEQYF. CDR3 bases: TGTGCCAGCAGTGCCCGGACTAGCGGGAGGGGTGGAAACTCCTACGAGCAGTACTTC.